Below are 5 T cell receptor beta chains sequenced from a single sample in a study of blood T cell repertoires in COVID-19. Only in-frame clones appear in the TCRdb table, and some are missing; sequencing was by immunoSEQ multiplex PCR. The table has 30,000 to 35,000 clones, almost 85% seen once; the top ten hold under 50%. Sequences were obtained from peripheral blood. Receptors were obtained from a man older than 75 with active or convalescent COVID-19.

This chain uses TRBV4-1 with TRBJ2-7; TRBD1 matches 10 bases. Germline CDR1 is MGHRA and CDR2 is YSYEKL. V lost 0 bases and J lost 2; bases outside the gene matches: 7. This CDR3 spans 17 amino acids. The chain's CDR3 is CASSQDFGQGVTYEQYF. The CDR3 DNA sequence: TGCGCCAGCAGCCAAGATTTCGGACAGGGGGTCACCTACGAGCAGTACTTC.

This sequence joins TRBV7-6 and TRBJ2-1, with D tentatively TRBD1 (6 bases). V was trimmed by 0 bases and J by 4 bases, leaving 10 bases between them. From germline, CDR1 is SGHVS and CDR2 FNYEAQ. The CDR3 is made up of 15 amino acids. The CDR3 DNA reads TGTGCCAGCAGCTTAGCTCAGGGGTGGTACAATGAGCAGTTCTTC. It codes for CASSLAQGWYNEQFF.

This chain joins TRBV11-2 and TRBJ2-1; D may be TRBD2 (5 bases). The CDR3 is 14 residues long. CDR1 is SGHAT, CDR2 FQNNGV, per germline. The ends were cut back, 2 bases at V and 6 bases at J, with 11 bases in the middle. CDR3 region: CASSLYEGVNEQFF. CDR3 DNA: TGTGCCAGCAGCTTATATGAGGGCGTCAATGAGCAGTTCTTC.

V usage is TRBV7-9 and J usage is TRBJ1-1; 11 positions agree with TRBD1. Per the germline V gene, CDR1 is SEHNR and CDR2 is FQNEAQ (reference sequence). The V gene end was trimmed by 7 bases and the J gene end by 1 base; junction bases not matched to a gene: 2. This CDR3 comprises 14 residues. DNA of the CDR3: TGTGCCAGCACCGGACAGGGGGCGAACACTGAAGCTTTCTTT. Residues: CASTGQGANTEAFF. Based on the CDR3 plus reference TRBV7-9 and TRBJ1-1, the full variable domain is DTGVSQNPRHKITKRGQNVTFRCDPISEHNRLYWYRQTLGQGPEFLTYFQNEAQLEKSRLLSDRFSAERPKGSFSTLEIQRTEQGDSAMYLCASTGQGANTEAFFGQGTRLTVV.

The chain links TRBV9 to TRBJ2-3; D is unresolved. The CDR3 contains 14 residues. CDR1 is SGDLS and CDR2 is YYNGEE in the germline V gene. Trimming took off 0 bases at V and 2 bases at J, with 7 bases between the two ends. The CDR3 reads CASSVETATDTQYF. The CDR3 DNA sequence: TGTGCCAGCAGCGTAGAAACTGCCACAGATACGCAGTATTTT.